This TCR beta chain was captured by sequencing in a study of CD8 T cells in ankylosing spondylitis. Using its own MiXCR run on the 5' RACE reads, TCRdb lists one record per CDR3 protein. The sample lists around 150,000 distinct CDR3 sequences, approximately 10% seen once, with around 4.1% in the top ten. This clonotype was picked up a small number of times. Its specificity is not known. Study outcomes and limitations: In synovial fluid and blood from reactive arthritis, some motif variants were previously reported.

This TCR came from a female donor with ankylosing spondylitis or in good health (not recorded which). Specimen: blood, either unsorted or a sorted T cell fraction (not recorded which).

The DNA for the CDR3 is TGTGCCAGCAGCCCTCCCCGCGGACCCAAGTTGAATGAGCAGTTCTTC. This sequence encodes CASSPPRGPKLNEQFF. The V gene is TRBV7-9, the J gene TRBJ2-1, with D uncertain. The CDR3 is 16 residues long. Looked up from germline, CDR1 is SEHNR and CDR2 is FQNEAQ (reference sequence). Trimming removed 5 bases at V and 7 bases at J, with 21 bases between.